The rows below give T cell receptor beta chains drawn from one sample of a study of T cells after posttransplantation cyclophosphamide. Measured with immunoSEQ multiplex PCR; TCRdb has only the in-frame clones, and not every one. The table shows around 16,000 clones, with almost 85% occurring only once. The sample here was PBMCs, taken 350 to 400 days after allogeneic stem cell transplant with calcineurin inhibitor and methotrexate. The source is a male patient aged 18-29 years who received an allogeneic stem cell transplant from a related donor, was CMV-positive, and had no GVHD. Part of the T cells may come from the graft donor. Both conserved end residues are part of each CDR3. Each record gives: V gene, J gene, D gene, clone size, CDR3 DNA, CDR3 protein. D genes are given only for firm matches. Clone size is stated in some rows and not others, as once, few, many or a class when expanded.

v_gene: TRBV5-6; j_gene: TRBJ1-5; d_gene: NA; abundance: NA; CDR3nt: TGTGCCAGCAGTTTTTCAGGGTTGAGCAATCAGCCCCAGCATTTT; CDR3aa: CASSFSGLSNQPQHF
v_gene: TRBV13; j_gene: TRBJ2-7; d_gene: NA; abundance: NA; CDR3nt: TGTGCCAGCAGCTTTAGGACAGCCTCCTACGAGCAGTACTTC; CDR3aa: CASSFRTASYEQYF
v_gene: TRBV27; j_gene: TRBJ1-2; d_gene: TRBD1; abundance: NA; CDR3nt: TGTGCCAGCAGTTCGGGGACAGGGGGATACTATGGCTACACCTTC; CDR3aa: CASSSGTGGYYGYTF
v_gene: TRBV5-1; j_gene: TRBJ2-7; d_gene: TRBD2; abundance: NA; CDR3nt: TGCGCCAGCTCGACTAGCGGGAGCTACGAGCAGTACTTC; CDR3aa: CASSTSGSYEQYF
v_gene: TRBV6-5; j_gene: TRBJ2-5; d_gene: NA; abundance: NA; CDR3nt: TGTGCCAGCAGTTATGCCGACGACAGGTTACAAGAGACCCAGTACTTC; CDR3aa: CASSYADDRLQETQYF
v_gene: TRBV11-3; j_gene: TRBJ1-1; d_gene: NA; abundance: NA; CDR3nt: TGTGCCAGCAGCCCCGGGAGAGGGACCACTGAAGCTTTCTTT; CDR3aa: CASSPGRGTTEAFF
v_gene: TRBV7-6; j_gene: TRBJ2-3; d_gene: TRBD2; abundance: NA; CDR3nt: TGTGCCAGCAGCCCGGGACTAGCGGGATCTAGCACAGATACGCAGTATTTT; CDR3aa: CASSPGLAGSSTDTQYF
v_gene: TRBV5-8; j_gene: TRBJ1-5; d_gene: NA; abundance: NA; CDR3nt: TGTGCCAGCAGTTTCCAGGGATACAATCAGCCCCAGCATTTT; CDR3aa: CASSFQGYNQPQHF
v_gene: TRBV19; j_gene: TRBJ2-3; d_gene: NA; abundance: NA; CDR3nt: TGTGCCAGTACGGGCGGGAGCACAGATACGCAGTATTTT; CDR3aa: CASTGGSTDTQYF
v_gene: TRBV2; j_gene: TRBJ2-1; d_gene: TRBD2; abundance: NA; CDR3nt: TGTGCCAGAGGACTAGCGGGAGTAGGTGAGCAGTTCTTC; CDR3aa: CARGLAGVGEQFF
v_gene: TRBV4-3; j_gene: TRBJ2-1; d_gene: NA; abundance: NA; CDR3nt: TGCGCCAGCAGCGCTGGAGCCTTCTCTAGTCGGGTACGCAGTGAGCAGTTCTTC; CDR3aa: CASSAGAFSSRVRSEQFF
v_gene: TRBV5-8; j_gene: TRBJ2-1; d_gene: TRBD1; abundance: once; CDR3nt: TGTGCCAGCCATCTTGGGACAGGGGGCTACAATGAGCAGTTCTTC; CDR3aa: CASHLGTGGYNEQFF
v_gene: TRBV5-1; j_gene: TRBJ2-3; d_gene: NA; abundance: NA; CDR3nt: TGCGCCAGCAGCTTGGCCGCGGGAATCACCTTCACAGATACGCAGTATTTT; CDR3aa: CASSLAAGITFTDTQYF
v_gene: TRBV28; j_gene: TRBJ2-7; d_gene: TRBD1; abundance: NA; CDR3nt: TGTGCCAGCAGTTTAACCTCTCCGGGACAGGGCTACGAGCAGTACTTC; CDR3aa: CASSLTSPGQGYEQYF
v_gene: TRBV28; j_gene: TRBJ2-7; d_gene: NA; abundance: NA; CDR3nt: TGTGCCAGCAGTTTCGGCCCAGGCACCTCCTACGAGCAGTACTTC; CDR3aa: CASSFGPGTSYEQYF
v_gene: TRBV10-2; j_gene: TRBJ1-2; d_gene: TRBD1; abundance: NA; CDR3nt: TGCGCCAGCAGTGAAGGGACAGGGTTGGGCTACACCTTC; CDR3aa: CASSEGTGLGYTF
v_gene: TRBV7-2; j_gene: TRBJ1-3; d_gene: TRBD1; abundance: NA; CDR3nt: TGTGCCAGCAGCCCAGGGGGGACAGGAAACACCATATATTTT; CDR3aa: CASSPGGTGNTIYF
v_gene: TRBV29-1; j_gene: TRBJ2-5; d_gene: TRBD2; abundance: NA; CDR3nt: TGCAGCGTTAGGAATTGGGGGGGAGGGCCATGGCAAGAGACCCAGTACTTC; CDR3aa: CSVRNWGGGPWQETQYF
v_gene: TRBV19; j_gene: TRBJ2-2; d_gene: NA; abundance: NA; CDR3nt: TGTGCCAGTAAGGAGTACATCACCGGGGAGCCGTTTTTT; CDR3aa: CASKEYITGEPFF
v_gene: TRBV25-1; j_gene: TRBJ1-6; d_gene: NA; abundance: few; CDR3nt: TGTGCCAGCAGTCCCGGGACAAATTCCCCCCTCCACTTT; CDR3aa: CASSPGTNSPLHF
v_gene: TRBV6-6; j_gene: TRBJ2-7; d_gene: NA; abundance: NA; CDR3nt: TGTGCCAGCAAAGCACCCCAGGGCTACGAGCAGTACTTC; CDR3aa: CASKAPQGYEQYF
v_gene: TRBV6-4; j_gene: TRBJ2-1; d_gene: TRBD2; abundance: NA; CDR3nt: TGTGCCAGCACCCCTAGCGGGGGAAGCTCCTACAATGAGCAGTTCTTC; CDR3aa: CASTPSGGSSYNEQFF
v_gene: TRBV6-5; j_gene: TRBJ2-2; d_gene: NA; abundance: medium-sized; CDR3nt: TGTGCCAGCAGTTATAGCGGGAACACCGGGGAGCTGTTTTTT; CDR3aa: CASSYSGNTGELFF
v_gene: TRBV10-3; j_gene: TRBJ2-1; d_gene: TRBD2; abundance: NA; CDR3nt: TGTGCCATCGGGAGGGAGTCCCGGAGTGAGCAGTTCTTC; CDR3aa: CAIGRESRSEQFF
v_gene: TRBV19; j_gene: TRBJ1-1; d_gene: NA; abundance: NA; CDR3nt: TGTGCCAGTAGTGTACCTTTCCAGGGGCCCATCACTGAAGCTTTCTTT; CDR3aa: CASSVPFQGPITEAFF
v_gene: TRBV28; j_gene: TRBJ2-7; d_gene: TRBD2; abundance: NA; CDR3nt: TGTGCCAGCGGGTTGCAAACGGGAGGTGCTGCCGAGCAGTACTTC; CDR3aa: CASGLQTGGAAEQYF
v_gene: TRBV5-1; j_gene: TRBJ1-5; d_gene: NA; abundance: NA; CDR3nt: TGCGCCAGCAGCTTGGGGAGTCACAATCAGCCCCAGCATTTT; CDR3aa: CASSLGSHNQPQHF
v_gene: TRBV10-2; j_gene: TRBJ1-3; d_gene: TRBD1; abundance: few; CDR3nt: TGCGCCAGCAGACAGGGGGCGGCTGGAAACACCATATATTTT; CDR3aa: CASRQGAAGNTIYF
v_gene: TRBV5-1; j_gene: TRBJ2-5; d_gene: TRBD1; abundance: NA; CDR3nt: TGCGCCAGCAGCTTGGCCGCAGGGGGAGAGACCCAGTACTTC; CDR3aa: CASSLAAGGETQYF
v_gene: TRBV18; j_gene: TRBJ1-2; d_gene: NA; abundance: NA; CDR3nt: TGTGCCAGCTCACCGGCAGAAAACAGGGTACCCTATGGCTACACCTTC; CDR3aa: CASSPAENRVPYGYTF
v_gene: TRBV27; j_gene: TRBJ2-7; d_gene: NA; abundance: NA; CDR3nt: TGTGCCAGCAGTTTATTGGTCGACAAACGCTACGAGCAGTACTTC; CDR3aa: CASSLLVDKRYEQYF
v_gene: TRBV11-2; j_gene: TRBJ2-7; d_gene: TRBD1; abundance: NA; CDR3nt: TGTGCCAGCAGCCCCCTTGCTGGGACAGGGGTCTACGAGCAGTACTTC; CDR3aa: CASSPLAGTGVYEQYF
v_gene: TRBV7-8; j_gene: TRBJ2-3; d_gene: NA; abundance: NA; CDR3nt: TGTGCCAGCAGCCGAACCCCAACAGAAGATACGCAGTATTTT; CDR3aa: CASSRTPTEDTQYF
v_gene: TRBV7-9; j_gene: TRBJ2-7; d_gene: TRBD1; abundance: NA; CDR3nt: TGTGCCAGCAGCGCCAACGCAGGGGACAGGTCGTACGAGCAGTACTTC; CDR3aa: CASSANAGDRSYEQYF
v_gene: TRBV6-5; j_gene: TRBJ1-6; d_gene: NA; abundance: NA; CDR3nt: TGTGCCAGCAGAGACCGGGGGTATTCACCCCTCCACTTT; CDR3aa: CASRDRGYSPLHF
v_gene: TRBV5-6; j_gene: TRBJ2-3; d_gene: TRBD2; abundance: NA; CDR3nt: TGTGCCAGCAGCTTCAAGGGACTAGCGGGAGGGGTTACGCAGTATTTT; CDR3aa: CASSFKGLAGGVTQYF
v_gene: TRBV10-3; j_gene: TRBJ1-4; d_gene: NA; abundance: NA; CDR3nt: TGTGCCATCAGTGAGTCAACAGGGCTTGGAACTAATGAAAAACTGTTTTTT; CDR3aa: CAISESTGLGTNEKLFF
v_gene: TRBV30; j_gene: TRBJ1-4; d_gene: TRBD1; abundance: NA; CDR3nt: TGTGCCCGGACCCTGGACAGGGCAACTAATGAAAAACTGTTTTTT; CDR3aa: CARTLDRATNEKLFF
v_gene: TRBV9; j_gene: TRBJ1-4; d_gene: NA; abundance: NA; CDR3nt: TGTGCCAGCAGCGTAGCGGGGGGCCGGGAAAAACTGTTTTTT; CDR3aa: CASSVAGGREKLFF
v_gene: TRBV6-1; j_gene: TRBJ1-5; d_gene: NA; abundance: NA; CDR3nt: TGTGCCAGCAGTGACCTACGGGGGGGAAGGCAGCCCCAGCATTTT; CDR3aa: CASSDLRGGRQPQHF
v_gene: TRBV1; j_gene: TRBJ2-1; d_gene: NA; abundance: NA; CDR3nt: TGCACCAGCAGCCAAGATCTGAAGGGGGATGGGGAGACCCCGAGGTATCGGGAGCAGTTCTTC; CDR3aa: CTSSQDLKGDGETPRYREQFF
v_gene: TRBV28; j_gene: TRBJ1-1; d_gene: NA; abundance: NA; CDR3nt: TGTGCCAGCAGACCCGGACAGCATTACACTGAAGCTTTCTTT; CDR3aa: CASRPGQHYTEAFF
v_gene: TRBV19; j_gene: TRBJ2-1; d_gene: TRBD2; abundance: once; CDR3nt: TGTGCCAGTAGTATGGGCCTAGCGGCGTCCTACAGTGAGCAGTTCTTC; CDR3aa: CASSMGLAASYSEQFF